Here is one TCR beta chain with its context. These data are taken from a study of blood T cell repertoires in COVID-19. Looking at the study overall: There were acute and convalescent COVID-19 samples, and they came from the United States, Italy and Spain. PBMCs, B-cell-depleted T cells, or T cells provided the cDNA or gDNA that made up the material.

Trimming removed 0 bases from V and 7 bases from J, with 15 bases in between. From germline, CDR1 is LGHDT and CDR2 YNNKEL (reference sequence). The CDR3 has 15 residues. Authors' processing steps: Reference gene primers were amplified, and this amplification served to estimate nucleated cell counts. Libraries were prepared by immunoSEQ multiplex PCR; TCRdb keeps only in-frame clonotypes and omits some of them. V, J and clone size are taken as reported in that table, and D and trimming were inferred from the DNA itself. Of roughly 40,000 clones in the sample, about 85% were seen once. The sequenced sample consisted of peripheral blood. The origin of this receptor is a woman in her 70s in a cohort sampled during active COVID-19. The chain couples TRBV3-1 (or the pseudogene TRBV3-2) to TRBJ1-2; D is uncertain. CDR3 region: CASSQERFAISGYTF. In DNA, the CDR3 is TGTGCCAGCAGCCAAGAAAGATTTGCGATCTCTGGCTACACCTTC.